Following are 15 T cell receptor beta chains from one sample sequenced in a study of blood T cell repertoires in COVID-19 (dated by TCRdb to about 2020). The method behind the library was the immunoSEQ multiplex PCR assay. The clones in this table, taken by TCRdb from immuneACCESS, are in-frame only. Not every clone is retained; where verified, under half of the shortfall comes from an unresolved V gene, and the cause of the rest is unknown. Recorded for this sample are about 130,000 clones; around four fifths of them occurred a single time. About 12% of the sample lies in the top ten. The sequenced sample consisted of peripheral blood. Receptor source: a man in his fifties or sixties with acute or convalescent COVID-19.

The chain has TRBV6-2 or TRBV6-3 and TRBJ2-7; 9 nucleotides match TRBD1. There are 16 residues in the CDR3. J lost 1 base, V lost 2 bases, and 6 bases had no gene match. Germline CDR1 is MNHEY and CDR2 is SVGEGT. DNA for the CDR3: TGTGCCAGCAGTTACCTAGTCGGACAGGGGTCCTACGAGCAGTACTTC. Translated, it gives CASSYLVGQGSYEQYF.

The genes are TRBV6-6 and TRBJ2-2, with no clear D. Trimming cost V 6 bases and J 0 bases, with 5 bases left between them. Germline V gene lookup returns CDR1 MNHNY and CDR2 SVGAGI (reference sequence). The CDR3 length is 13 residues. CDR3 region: CASRGTNTGELFF. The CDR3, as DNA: TGTGCCAGCAGGGGCACGAACACCGGGGAGCTGTTTTTT.

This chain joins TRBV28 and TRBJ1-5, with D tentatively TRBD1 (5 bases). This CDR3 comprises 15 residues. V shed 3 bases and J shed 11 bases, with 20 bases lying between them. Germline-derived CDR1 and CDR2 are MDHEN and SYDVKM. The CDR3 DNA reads TGTGCCAGCAGTTTGGAGAGGAGGGGCACGGTCGCCCAGCATTTT. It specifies CASSLERRGTVAQHF.

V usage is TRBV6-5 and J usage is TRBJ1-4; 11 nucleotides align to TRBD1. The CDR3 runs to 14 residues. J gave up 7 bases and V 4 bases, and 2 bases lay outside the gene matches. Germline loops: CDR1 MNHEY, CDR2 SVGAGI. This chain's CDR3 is CASSWGQGGEKLFF. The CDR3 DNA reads TGTGCCAGCAGTTGGGGACAGGGGGGTGAAAAACTGTTTTTT.

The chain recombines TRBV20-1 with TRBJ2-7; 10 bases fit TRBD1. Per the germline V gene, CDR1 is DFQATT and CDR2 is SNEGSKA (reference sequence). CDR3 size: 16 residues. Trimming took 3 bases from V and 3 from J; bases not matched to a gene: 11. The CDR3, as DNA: TGCAGTGCTAGTCCCGAAGGGAGGACAGGGGGCTACGAGCAGTACTTC. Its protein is CSASPEGRTGGYEQYF.

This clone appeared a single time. CDR3 in amino acids: CAWSTDLTVGYTF. The CDR3 nucleotides are TGTGCCTGGTCTACCGACCTGACAGTCGGCTACACCTTC. This chain connects TRBV30 to TRBJ1-2; TRBD1 might be the D (5 bases). The V and J ends lost 5 bases and 8 bases respectively, with 18 bases between them. This CDR3 region has 13 residues. Germline V gene sequence: CDR1 GTSNPN, CDR2 SVGIG (reference sequence).

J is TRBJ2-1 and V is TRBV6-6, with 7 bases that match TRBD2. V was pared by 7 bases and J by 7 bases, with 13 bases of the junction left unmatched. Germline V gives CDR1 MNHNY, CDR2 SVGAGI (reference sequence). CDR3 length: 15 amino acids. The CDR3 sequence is CASTGGGHLLNEQFF. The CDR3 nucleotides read TGTGCCAGCACTGGGGGAGGGCATCTATTAAATGAGCAGTTCTTC.

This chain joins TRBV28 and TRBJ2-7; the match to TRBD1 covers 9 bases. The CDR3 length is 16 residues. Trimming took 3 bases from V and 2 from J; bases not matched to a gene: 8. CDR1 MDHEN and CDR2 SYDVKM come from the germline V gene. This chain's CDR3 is CASSFSSGTGTYEQYF. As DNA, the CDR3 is TGTGCCAGCAGTTTCAGCTCCGGGACAGGGACCTACGAGCAGTACTTC.

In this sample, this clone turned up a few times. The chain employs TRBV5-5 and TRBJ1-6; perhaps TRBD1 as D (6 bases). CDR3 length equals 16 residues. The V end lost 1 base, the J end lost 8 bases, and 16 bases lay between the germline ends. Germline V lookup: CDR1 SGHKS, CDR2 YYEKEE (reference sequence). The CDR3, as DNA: TGTGCCAGCAGCTTGATCGTTGGTCAGGGGTATTCACCCCTCCACTTT. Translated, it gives CASSLIVGQGYSPLHF.

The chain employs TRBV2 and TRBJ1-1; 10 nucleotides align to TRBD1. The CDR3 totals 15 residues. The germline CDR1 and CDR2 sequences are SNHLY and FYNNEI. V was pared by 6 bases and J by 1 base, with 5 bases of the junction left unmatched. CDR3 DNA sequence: TGTGCCAGCAGGAACGGGGACAGGGGGAACACTGAAGCTTTCTTT. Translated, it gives CASRNGDRGNTEAFF. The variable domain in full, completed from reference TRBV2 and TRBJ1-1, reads EPEVTQTPSHQVTQMGQEVILRCVPISNHLYFYWYRQILGQKVEFLVSFYNNEISEKSEIFDDQFSVERPDGSNFTLKIRSTKLEDSAMYFCASRNGDRGNTEAFFGQGTRLTVV.

The CDR3 nucleotides read TGTGCCAGCAGCTTGAAGCCCTTAACAGAGACCCAGTACTTC. This gives the protein CASSLKPLTETQYF. V is TRBV5-4 and J is TRBJ2-5; no definite D call. The V gene lost 1 base and the J gene lost 4 bases, with 11 bases spanning the gap. The CDR3 consists of 14 residues. Germline CDR1 is SGHNT and CDR2 is YYREEE (reference sequence).

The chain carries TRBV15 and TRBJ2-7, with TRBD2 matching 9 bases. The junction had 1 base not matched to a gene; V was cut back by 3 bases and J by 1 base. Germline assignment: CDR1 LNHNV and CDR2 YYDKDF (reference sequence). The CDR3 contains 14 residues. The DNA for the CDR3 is TGTGCCACCAGCAGGACTAGCGGATCCTACGAGCAGTACTTC. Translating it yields CATSRTSGSYEQYF.

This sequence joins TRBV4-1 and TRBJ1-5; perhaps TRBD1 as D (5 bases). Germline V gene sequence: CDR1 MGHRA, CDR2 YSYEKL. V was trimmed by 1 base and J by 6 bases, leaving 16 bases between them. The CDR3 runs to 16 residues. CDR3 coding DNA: TGCGCCAGCAGCCAAGGCCGTGCAAGGGGTAGTCAGCCCCAGCATTTT. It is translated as CASSQGRARGSQPQHF.

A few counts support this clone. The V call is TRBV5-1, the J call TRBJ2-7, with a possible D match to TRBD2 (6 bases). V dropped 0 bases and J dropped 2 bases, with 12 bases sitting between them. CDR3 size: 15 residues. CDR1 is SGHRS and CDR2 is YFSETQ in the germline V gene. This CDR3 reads CASSLAAGLTYEQYF. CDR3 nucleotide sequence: TGCGCCAGCAGCTTGGCCGCGGGACTCACCTACGAGCAGTACTTC.

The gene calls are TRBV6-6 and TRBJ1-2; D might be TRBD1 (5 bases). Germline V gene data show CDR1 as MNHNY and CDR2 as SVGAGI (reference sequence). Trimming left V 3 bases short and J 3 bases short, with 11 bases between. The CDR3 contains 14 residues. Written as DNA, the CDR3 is TGTGCCAGCAGTTATACGGCAGGGTACTATGGCTACACCTTC. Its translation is CASSYTAGYYGYTF.